This TCR beta chain was found in a study of immune evolution from preneoplasia to lung adenocarcinoma. Whole-study findings and limits: Later-stage lesions appeared to have more T cells, more diversity, less clonality. KRAS-mutant nodules had the highest T cell clonality. Top clone share appeared to fall from AAH through AIS, MIA, adenocarcinoma.

Nucleic acids came from premalignant or tumor cells enriched by macro-dissection. Trimming stripped 5 bases from V and 4 bases from J, with 14 bases between. In germline, CDR1 is LGHNA, CDR2 YNFKEQ. The CDR3 is 14 residues long. Here immunoSEQ multiplex PCR was the method, and the copy in TCRdb shows in-frame clones only, minus some. The sample includes 8,500 to 10,000 clones, more than 70% of them seen just once. Concerning this clone: Its antigen is not identified.

Sequenced: FFPE lung adenocarcinoma in situ tissue. This TCR was recovered from a person older than 75 with lung adenocarcinoma. The genes are TRBV4-2 and TRBJ2-5; either TRBD1 or TRBD2 may supply D (6 bases each). The CDR3 bases are TGTGCCAGCAGCTGGACACCGGGGGCAGAGACCCAGTACTTC. Its translation is CASSWTPGAETQYF.